The 27 T cell receptor beta chains below were found in one sample sequenced in a study of T cell changes during pregnancy in multiple sclerosis. Method: immunoSEQ multiplex PCR; TCRdb's copy keeps in-frame clones and lacks some. The sample carries roughly 49,000 clones, approximately 91% recorded once. The source material was CD4+ T cells from peripheral blood mononuclear cells, sampled in the second trimester of pregnancy. These receptors were obtained from a female donor with multiple sclerosis, enrolled in a pregnancy study.

The J gene is TRBJ2-1, the V gene TRBV29-1; D gene uncertain. V lost 3 bases to trimming and J lost 8 bases, with 14 bases between them. The CDR3 sequence is 13 residues long. Germline values: CDR1 SQVTM, CDR2 ANQGSEA. The CDR3 region is CSVDPWARDEQFF. CDR3 DNA sequence: TGCAGCGTTGATCCGTGGGCCCGCGATGAGCAGTTCTTC.

The chain recombines TRBV19 with TRBJ1-1, with 9 nucleotides matching TRBD1. The CDR3 has 16 amino acids. V shed 8 bases, J shed 1 base, and the junction held 11 bases outside the gene matches. Germline values: CDR1 LNHDA, CDR2 SQIVND (reference sequence). In DNA form, the CDR3 reads TGTGCCAGTTCACAGGGGGCGAGGGCTTGGAACACTGAAGCTTTCTTT. Translated, it gives CASSQGARAWNTEAFF.

The chain carries TRBV4-1 and TRBJ1-2; D is ambiguous. V shed 2 bases and J shed 0 bases, with 13 bases lying between them. Germline values: CDR1 MGHRA, CDR2 YSYEKL. The CDR3 consists of 16 residues. CDR3 sequence: CASSQPDTRSNYGYTF. CDR3 sequence (DNA): TGCGCCAGCAGCCAACCAGACACCAGGTCTAACTATGGCTACACCTTC.

This chain connects TRBV18 to TRBJ1-3; 8 bases are a match to TRBD1. V dropped 1 base and J dropped 9; count of bases not matched to a gene: 8. Germline V lookup: CDR1 KGHSH, CDR2 LQKENI. CDR3 length: 15 residues. The CDR3, as DNA: TGTGCCAGCTCACCACAGGACGGGACAGGTTCCACCATATATTTT. It translates to CASSPQDGTGSTIYF. Variable domain in full (rest from reference TRBV18 and TRBJ1-3): NAGVMQNPRHLVRRRGQEARLRCSPMKGHSHVYWYRQLPEEGLKFMVYLQKENIIDESGMPKERFSAEFPKEGPSILRIQQVVRGDSAAYFCASSPQDGTGSTIYFGEGSWLTVV.

The rearrangement joins TRBV5-6 to TRBJ2-5; D perhaps matches TRBD1 (5 bases). Germline lookup yields CDR1 SGHDT and CDR2 YYEEEE. Trimming removed 0 bases from V and 1 base from J, with 7 bases in between. CDR3 size: 14 residues. This chain's CDR3 is CASSLGQGQETQYF. For the CDR3, the DNA is TGTGCCAGCAGCTTGGGGCAGGGCCAAGAGACCCAGTACTTC.

V gene TRBV6-6 combines with J gene TRBJ1-6; TRBD1 might be the D (6 bases). With 5 bases removed from V and 3 bases from J, the gap between germline ends came to 14 bases. Germline lookup yields CDR1 MNHNY and CDR2 SVGAGI (reference sequence). The CDR3 consists of 16 residues. CDR3 sequence reads: CASSPDRTLYNSPLHF. In DNA, the CDR3 is TGTGCCAGCAGTCCTGACAGGACGCTCTATAATTCACCCCTCCACTTT.

The chain combines TRBV9 with TRBJ1-1; tentative D call: TRBD1 (6 bases). The CDR3 runs 14 residues. Germline V gene lookup returns CDR1 SGDLS and CDR2 YYNGEE. Trimming removed 0 bases from V and 0 bases from J, with 6 bases in between. The CDR3 protein is CASSVAGVNTEAFF. The CDR3 nucleotides are TGTGCCAGCAGCGTAGCAGGGGTGAACACTGAAGCTTTCTTT.

The chain couples TRBV7-9 to TRBJ2-1; TRBD2 matches 10 bases. V lost 4 bases to trimming and J lost 7 bases; unmatched junction nucleotides: 4. The CDR3 spans 14 residues. CDR1 is SEHNR, CDR2 FQNEAQ, per germline (reference sequence). As DNA, the CDR3 is TGTGCCAGCAGCTCAAGCGGGGGGGCGAATGAGCAGTTCTTC. This translates into CASSSSGGANEQFF.

The chain combines TRBV10-3 with TRBJ1-2; D is ambiguous. Trimming removed 6 bases at V and 8 bases at J, with 10 bases between. The CDR3 is 11 residues long. Germline lookup yields CDR1 ENHRY and CDR2 SYGVKD. DNA for the CDR3: TGTGCCATCAGCGGACTGGGCGGCTACACCTTC. It is translated as CAISGLGGYTF.

The chain links TRBV5-1 to TRBJ1-5; D not certain. Germline assignment: CDR1 SGHRS and CDR2 YFSETQ. V was shortened by 4 bases and J by 7 bases, with 18 bases between the two germline ends. There are 15 residues in the CDR3. In nucleotides, the CDR3 is TGCGCCAGCAGCGTTGGAGGGCGAGCCGACCAGCCCCAGCATTTT. Its translation is CASSVGGRADQPQHF.

The chain couples TRBV5-1 to TRBJ2-6; the D is unclear. V was pared by 4 bases and J by 3 bases, with 8 bases between. The CDR3 length is 14 residues. The germline gives CDR1 SGHRS, CDR2 YFSETQ. The DNA for the CDR3 is TGCGCCAGCAGCCCACCGGGTGGGGCCAACGTCCTGACTTTC. It is translated as CASSPPGGANVLTF.

V and J are TRBV16 and TRBJ1-2; D is ambiguous. V lost 4 bases and J 8 bases, leaving 14 bases between the germline ends. Germline CDR1 reads KGHSY; CDR2 reads FQNENV. The CDR3 has 13 amino acids. This CDR3 is CASSRGNSEGYTF. The CDR3, as DNA: TGTGCCAGCAGCCGAGGGAATTCTGAAGGCTACACCTTC.

Written as DNA, the CDR3 is TGTGCCAGCAGTTATTCCAGTAATCAGCCCCAGCATTTT. Its translation: CASSYSSNQPQHF. This sequence joins TRBV6-6 and TRBJ1-5; no firm D call. The CDR3 has 13 residues. Germline CDR1 and CDR2: MNHNY and SVGAGI (reference sequence). With 3 bases removed from V and 4 bases from J, the gap between germline ends came to 7 bases.

The chain is built from TRBV2 and TRBJ1-5; D remains ambiguous. Trimming took off 4 bases at V and 1 base at J, with 5 bases between the two ends. Germline CDR1 reads SNHLY; CDR2 reads FYNNEI. There are 13 residues in the CDR3. The CDR3 sequence: CASSVESNQPQHF. As DNA, the CDR3 is TGTGCCAGCAGTGTAGAAAGCAATCAGCCCCAGCATTTT. The full variable domain, in which reference TRBV2 and TRBJ1-5 provide the parts outside the CDR3, is EPEVTQTPSHQVTQMGQEVILRCVPISNHLYFYWYRQILGQKVEFLVSFYNNEISEKSEIFDDQFSVERPDGSNFTLKIRSTKLEDSAMYFCASSVESNQPQHFGDGTRLSIL.

V is TRBV20-1 and J is TRBJ2-3; D is uncertain. Trimming took 6 bases from V and 9 from J, leaving 10 bases between them. The CDR3 totals 10 residues. The germline CDR1 and CDR2 sequences are DFQATT and SNEGSKA (reference sequence). The CDR3 sequence: CSASEWTQYF. The CDR3 nucleotides read TGCAGTGCGTCGGAGTGGACGCAGTATTTT.

V and J are TRBV27 and TRBJ1-1, with 7 bases fitting TRBD1. Losses at the gene ends were 1 base for V and 6 bases for J; bases not matched to a gene: 5. CDR1 MNHEY and CDR2 SMNVEV come from the germline V gene (reference sequence). The length of the CDR3 is 14 residues. The DNA for the CDR3 is TGTGCCAGCAGTTTATATACAGGGGCGGCTGAAGCTTTCTTT. Its protein product is CASSLYTGAAEAFF.

This chain joins TRBV29-1 and TRBJ1-1; TRBD1 aligns across 8 bases. The CDR3 sequence is 13 residues long. The trim removed 6 bases at V and 4 bases at J, leaving 7 bases unmatched. Germline assignment: CDR1 SQVTM and CDR2 ANQGSEA. As DNA, the CDR3 is TGCAGCGTAAAACAGGGGGGTAGCACTGAAGCTTTCTTT. This gives the protein CSVKQGGSTEAFF.

DNA of the CDR3: TGCGCCAGCAGCCCCAGTGGGACTAGATCCGCCTACGAGCAGTACTTC. Translated, it gives CASSPSGTRSAYEQYF. The chain links TRBV4-1 to TRBJ2-7, with 8 bases that match TRBD2. V trimming: 4 bases; J trimming: 2 bases; junction bases outside the gene matches: 10. The length of the CDR3 is 16 residues. The germline CDR1 and CDR2 sequences are MGHRA and YSYEKL.

The chain couples TRBV7-6 to TRBJ1-2, with D perhaps TRBD1 (6 bases). Trimming left V 0 bases short and J 2 bases short, with 10 bases between. The CDR3 consists of 15 residues. Per the germline V gene, CDR1 is SGHVS and CDR2 is FNYEAQ. CDR3 loop: CASSLAQRGNYGYTF. CDR3 DNA: TGTGCCAGCAGCTTAGCGCAAAGGGGGAACTATGGCTACACCTTC.

V and J are TRBV5-1 and TRBJ2-1, with D uncertain. The germline CDR1 and CDR2 sequences are SGHRS and YFSETQ. CDR3 size: 13 residues. V was clipped by 1 base and J by 4 bases, with 6 bases between them. The CDR3 sequence is CASSLTEYNEQFF. In DNA, the CDR3 is TGCGCCAGCAGCTTGACTGAGTACAATGAGCAGTTCTTC.

This sequence joins TRBV19 and TRBJ2-7; TRBD2 aligns across 7 bases. J was trimmed by 0 bases and V by 5 bases; bases with no gene match: 4. This CDR3 is built from 14 residues. Germline assignment: CDR1 LNHDA and CDR2 SQIVND (reference sequence). CDR3 nucleotides: TGTGCCAGTAGTGCAGCGGGGCCCTCCTACGAGCAGTACTTC. Its protein is CASSAAGPSYEQYF.

This chain joins TRBV5-1 and TRBJ2-5, with 13 positions matching TRBD2. V dropped 4 bases and J dropped 4; count of bases not matched to a gene: 7. Germline CDR1 SGHRS, CDR2 YFSETQ. This CDR3 comprises 16 residues. The DNA of the CDR3 is TGCGCCAGCAGCACCGGGACTAGCGGGAATTCAGAGACCCAGTACTTC. This gives the protein CASSTGTSGNSETQYF.

The genes are TRBV7-9 and TRBJ1-1; D perhaps matches TRBD1 (5 bases). V lost 4 bases and J 10 bases, leaving 16 bases between the germline ends. Germline CDR1 reads SEHNR; CDR2 reads FQNEAQ (reference sequence). This CDR3 spans 13 amino acids. CDR3 in amino acids: CASSYGTLEGAFF. For the CDR3, the DNA is TGTGCCAGCAGCTACGGGACGCTGGAGGGAGCTTTCTTT.

V usage is TRBV11-2 and J usage is TRBJ2-1; possible D gene TRBD2, 6 bases. Deletions cut 5 bases from V and 0 bases from J, with 14 bases between. Germline V gene sequence: CDR1 SGHAT, CDR2 FQNNGV. The CDR3 extends over 16 amino acids. CDR3 protein: CASSPIRGSSYNEQFF. The CDR3 coding sequence is TGTGCCAGCAGCCCGATCCGGGGGAGCTCCTACAATGAGCAGTTCTTC.

The V call is TRBV2, the J call TRBJ1-5; D gene uncertain. The V end lost 6 bases, the J end lost 4 bases, and 7 bases lay between the germline ends. Germline V CDR1 and CDR2: SNHLY, FYNNEI. The length of the CDR3 is 12 residues. CDR3 DNA sequence: TGTGCCAGCAGGGAGGGTAATCAGCCCCAGCATTTT. Protein product: CASREGNQPQHF.

The rearrangement joins TRBV18 to TRBJ2-5, with a weak D call TRBD2 (6 bases). V lost 2 bases and J 2 bases, leaving 15 bases between the germline ends. The CDR3 covers 16 residues. Looked up from germline, CDR1 is KGHSH and CDR2 is LQKENI. This chain's CDR3 is CASSPYTAGRQETQYF. The CDR3, as DNA: TGTGCCAGCTCACCATATACCGCGGGGAGACAAGAGACCCAGTACTTC.

The chain recombines TRBV5-1 with TRBJ2-2, with TRBD2 as a possible D gene (6 bases). The CDR3 contains 17 residues. Per the germline V gene, CDR1 is SGHRS and CDR2 is YFSETQ. V was pared by 4 bases and J by 1 base, with 17 bases between. The DNA of the CDR3 is TGCGCCAGCAGCACTCCGGGCGGGGTAGGGAACACCGGGGAGCTGTTTTTT. Its translation is CASSTPGGVGNTGELFF.